This entry concerns a single TCR beta chain. Its antigen is as yet unknown. The data stem from a study of T cell responses to AZD1222 COVID-19 vaccine. The germline gives CDR1 MDHEN, CDR2 SYDVKM. J was trimmed by 8 bases and V by 6 bases; bases with no gene match: 11. The CDR3 sequence is 15 residues long. Study-wide results and limits: Without day 14 samples, only post-peak T cell repertoires were studied.

Clones were read by immunoSEQ multiplex PCR, and TCRdb kept only the in-frame ones, dropping some. The sample includes about 120,000 clones, approximately 92% of them seen just once. The chain combines TRBV28 with TRBJ2-1, with 9 bases matching TRBD1. Sequenced here: peripheral blood, sampled on day 0 of AZD1222 vaccination. The sequence came from an adult in good health. This CDR3 is CASRGQGGVVDEQFF. In nucleotides, the CDR3 is TGTGCCAGCAGGGGACAGGGCGGGGTAGTCGATGAGCAGTTCTTC.